Listed below are T cell receptor beta chains from one sample, sequenced in a study of beta chain features in type 1 diabetes. Measured with immunoSEQ multiplex PCR; TCRdb has only the in-frame clones, and not every one. The repertoire holds about 930,000 clones, roughly a sixth seen once, with 0.023% in the top ten. The sample consisted of naive CD4+ T cells from blood. The source is a woman under 30 in good health. The CDR3 runs from the conserved cysteine through the conserved F or W. The D gene is left open where the match is weak. Clone size is shown for a subset of rows, as once, few, many or a class of expanded clone.

V gene	D gene	clone size	J gene	CDR3 DNA	CDR3 protein
TRBV7-3	TRBD2	few	TRBJ2-1	TGTGCCAGCAGCTTAACGCCCCTAGCGGGAGGGAACAATGAGCAGTTCTTC	CASSLTPLAGGNNEQFF
TRBV19	TRBD2	few	TRBJ2-1	TGTGCCAGTAAGGCGGGAGGAACCTACAATGAGCAGTTCTTC	CASKAGGTYNEQFF
TRBV28	.	few	TRBJ2-4	TGTGCCAGCAGTTATGGGGGCCGCCAAAACATTCAGTACTTC	CASSYGGRQNIQYF
TRBV9	TRBD2	.	TRBJ2-1	TGTGCCAGCAGCGTAGGGGGACTAGTCGACAATGAGCAGTTCTTC	CASSVGGLVDNEQFF
TRBV5-1	.	few	TRBJ1-5	TGCGCCAGCTCAACTGGGGGCAGCAATCAGCCCCAGCATTTT	CASSTGGSNQPQHF
TRBV7-2	.	.	TRBJ2-1	TGTGCCAGCAGCTTAGGGAATTTGGGCAATGAGCAGTTCTTC	CASSLGNLGNEQFF
TRBV25-1	.	.	TRBJ2-3	TGTGCCAGCAGTGATTCGCGGGATGTGACAGATACGCAGTATTTT	CASSDSRDVTDTQYF
TRBV7-9	TRBD2	.	TRBJ2-3	TGTGCCAGCAGCCAAGGACTAGTGACAGATACGCAGTATTTT	CASSQGLVTDTQYF
TRBV28	.	few	TRBJ2-3	TGTGCCAGCAGTTACGGAGGAAGCACAGATACGCAGTATTTT	CASSYGGSTDTQYF
TRBV11-2	.	.	TRBJ1-1	TGTGCCAGCAGCGAGGGTGGGTCTTTAGCTTTCTTT	CASSEGGSLAFF
TRBV29-1	.	.	TRBJ2-5	TGCAGCGTTGTGGACAGACAAGAGACCCAGTACTTC	CSVVDRQETQYF
TRBV19	.	.	TRBJ1-1	TGTGCCAGTAGTCCAATCGACCAGGACAGCGTCGAAGCTTTCTTT	CASSPIDQDSVEAFF
TRBV7-2	.	few	TRBJ2-5	TGTGCCAGCAGCTTAGGTTTCCAAGAGACCCAGTACTTC	CASSLGFQETQYF
TRBV28	.	.	TRBJ2-7	TGTGCCACCCAGGGGCTTTACGGCTACGAGCAGTACTTC	CATQGLYGYEQYF
TRBV7-2	TRBD2	.	TRBJ2-5	TGTGCCAGCAGTACCACAGGGACTAGCGGGGAGACCCAGTACTTC	CASSTTGTSGETQYF
TRBV18	.	few	TRBJ1-2	TGTGCCAGCTCACCAGACAGACTCTATGGCTACACCTTC	CASSPDRLYGYTF
TRBV10-2	.	.	TRBJ2-7	TGCGCCAGCAGTCCGGGATCCTCCTACGAGCAGTACTTC	CASSPGSSYEQYF
TRBV6-1	TRBD1	few	TRBJ1-2	TGTGCCAGCAGCCGGGAGGGGGCCTGGTATGGCTACACCTTC	CASSREGAWYGYTF
TRBV25-1	.	.	TRBJ2-6	TGTGCCAGCAGGGACACCTCTGGGGCCAACGTCCTGACTTTC	CASRDTSGANVLTF
TRBV29-1	TRBD2	.	TRBJ2-5	TGCAGCGTTGATGAGCGGGAGGGCCGGGAGACCCAGTACTTC	CSVDEREGRETQYF
TRBV4-1	.	.	TRBJ2-5	TGCGCCAGCAGTAAGGAGAGGGAACGGGAGACCCAGTACTTC	CASSKERERETQYF
TRBV5-6	TRBD1	few	TRBJ2-7	TGTGCCAGCAGCTTGCGACAGGGCTACGAGCAGTACTTC	CASSLRQGYEQYF
TRBV28	.	.	TRBJ2-7	TGTGCCAGCAGTTCCGAGACCCTGTGGGAGCAGTACTTC	CASSSETLWEQYF
TRBV5-1	.	few	TRBJ2-7	TGCGCCAGCAGCTTGAGTAGCGGTCTTCCCGGGTCCTCCTACGAGCAGTACTTC	CASSLSSGLPGSSYEQYF
TRBV7-2	TRBD2	.	TRBJ2-1	TGTGCCAGCAGCTTATTCCCTAGCGGGAGGGCCGGAAACTACAATGAGCAGTTCTTC	CASSLFPSGRAGNYNEQFF
TRBV19	.	few	TRBJ2-2	TGTGCCAGTAGTACCTTGACAGGATCGGGCGGGGAGCTGTTTTTT	CASSTLTGSGGELFF
TRBV18	.	few	TRBJ2-1	TGTGCCAGCTCACCGGGACTACTTGGGGACAGCTCCTACAATGAGCAGTTCTTC	CASSPGLLGDSSYNEQFF
TRBV5-4	.	.	TRBJ2-7	TGTGCCAGCAGCTTGGGAGTGGGGGCCTTCTACGAGCAGTACTTC	CASSLGVGAFYEQYF
TRBV28	.	.	TRBJ2-7	TGTGCCAGCAGTTTATCGACCTACGAGCAGTACTTC	CASSLSTYEQYF
TRBV7-2	TRBD2	.	TRBJ2-3	TGTGCCAGCAGCTTAGCGGGACGGGAGGGCCGAACAGATACGCAGTATTTT	CASSLAGREGRTDTQYF
TRBV4-2	TRBD2	.	TRBJ2-5	TGTGCCAGCAGCCAAGCCGCCGCGGGACTAGCGGGAGCCCTACAAGAGACCCAGTACTTC	CASSQAAAGLAGALQETQYF
TRBV7-3	TRBD2	few	TRBJ2-5	TGTGCCAGCAGCTTAGGTGATGGGGCCGGACTAGCCCGAGAGACCCAGTACTTC	CASSLGDGAGLARETQYF
TRBV7-9	.	few	TRBJ1-1	TGTGCCAGCAGCAGGGCTCAAGAGGTGCCGAACACTGAAGCTTTCTTT	CASSRAQEVPNTEAFF
TRBV12-5	TRBD1	few	TRBJ1-2	TGTGCTAGTGGGGAATCCTCAGGGGGAGGCTACACCTTC	CASGESSGGGYTF
TRBV7-2	.	few	TRBJ2-7	TGTGCCAGCAGCTTAGGACTGAACTACGAGCAGTACTTC	CASSLGLNYEQYF
TRBV21-1	.	.	TRBJ2-1	TGTGCCAGCAGCAAAATCGTCGGGCTAGCGGGAGGCTCCTACAATGAGCAGTTCTTC	CASSKIVGLAGGSYNEQFF
TRBV18	.	.	TRBJ2-3	TGTGCCAGCTCACCAAGTCGGAGCACAGATACGCAGTATTTT	CASSPSRSTDTQYF
TRBV7-2	.	.	TRBJ1-2	TGTGCCAGCAGCTTCGACGTTAACTATGGCTACACCTTC	CASSFDVNYGYTF
TRBV19	.	few	TRBJ2-7	TGTGCCAGTAGCGTCCAGCGCTCCTACGAGCAGTACTTC	CASSVQRSYEQYF
TRBV6-5	.	few	TRBJ2-4	TGTGCCAGCAGTTACGGGCCCGAATACGTTCAGTACTTC	CASSYGPEYVQYF
TRBV18	.	few	TRBJ2-5	TGTGCCAGCTCAGGTCAAGAGACCCAGTACTTC	CASSGQETQYF
TRBV11-1	TRBD2	few	TRBJ2-1	TGTGCCAGCAGCTTAGAGGTTAGCGGGAGGACCTACAATGAGCAGTTCTTC	CASSLEVSGRTYNEQFF
TRBV9	.	.	TRBJ1-2	TGTGCCAGCAGCGTTGAAGGGACCTATGGCTACACCTTC	CASSVEGTYGYTF
TRBV11-2	.	few	TRBJ2-3	TGTGCCAGCAGCTTAGATCCCAGGTCAGATACGCAGTATTTT	CASSLDPRSDTQYF
TRBV6-1	.	.	TRBJ1-4	TGTGCCAGCAGTGGAGGGGTGGCTAATGAAAAACTGTTTTTT	CASSGGVANEKLFF
TRBV19	TRBD2	.	TRBJ2-3	TGTGCCAGTAGTACCGGGACTAGCGGCACAGATACGCAGTATTTT	CASSTGTSGTDTQYF
TRBV6-8	TRBD1	few	TRBJ2-5	TGTGCCAGCAGCGTACGACGGACAGGACGAGGAGAGACCCAGTACTTC	CASSVRRTGRGETQYF
TRBV29-1	TRBD2	few	TRBJ2-7	TGCAGCGTTGAAGATGGGACTAGCGGGAGATGGGGCGAGCAGTACTTC	CSVEDGTSGRWGEQYF
TRBV14	TRBD1	.	TRBJ1-1	TGTGCCAGCAGCCAGTGGGGACAGGGGAACACTGAAGCTTTCTTT	CASSQWGQGNTEAFF
TRBV28	TRBD1	.	TRBJ1-5	TGTGCCAGCAGAAGAGACAGGGTAGCGAAGCCCCAGCATTTT	CASRRDRVAKPQHF
TRBV5-4	.	few	TRBJ2-5	TGTGCCAGCAGCAGCACTATTCACAACGGTGAGACCCAGTACTTC	CASSSTIHNGETQYF
TRBV5-1	.	few	TRBJ2-3	TGCGCCAGCAGCGGGGGGATCGATACGCAGTATTTT	CASSGGIDTQYF
TRBV7-9	.	.	TRBJ1-4	TGTGCCAGCAGCTTAGAGGGCTCGGGGTGGAAACTGTTTTTT	CASSLEGSGWKLFF
TRBV2	.	.	TRBJ2-5	TGTGCCAGCAGTGTTCAGGGAGGTAGAGAGACCCAGTACTTC	CASSVQGGRETQYF
TRBV14	.	few	TRBJ2-4	TGTGCCAGCAGCCAAGATTTTGGGAGATTTCAGTACTTC	CASSQDFGRFQYF
TRBV7-9	TRBD1	few	TRBJ1-3	TGTGCCAGCAGCTCCGACAGGGCTGGAAACACCATATATTTT	CASSSDRAGNTIYF
TRBV5-1	.	.	TRBJ1-2	TGCGCCAGCAGCTTGGCCCTGACAGAAAACTATGGCTACACCTTC	CASSLALTENYGYTF
TRBV7-2	TRBD2	.	TRBJ2-5	TGTGCCAGCAGCCAGCGGGATCAAGAGACCCAGTACTTC	CASSQRDQETQYF
TRBV27	TRBD2	few	TRBJ2-3	TGTGCCAGCAGTTTGAGCGGGAGGGGGAGCACAGATACGCAGTATTTT	CASSLSGRGSTDTQYF